The 14 T cell receptor beta chains presented below share a single source sample, sequenced in a study of tumor-infiltrating lymphocytes in glioblastoma multiforme. TCR beta libraries were built from RNA through three nested multiplex PCR rounds using modified ARM-PCR. TCRdb redid the calling of the multiplex PCR reads with MiXCR, one entry per CDR3 protein. The repertoire consists of just under 9,500 distinct CDR3 sequences, with 60% to 80% occurring once and the leading ten covering about 70%. The sequencing input was brain tumor tissue. These receptors were taken from a male donor with glioblastoma.

Only one count was recorded for this clonotype. J is TRBJ2-7 and V is TRBV10-3; 7 bases fit TRBD2. With 11 bases clipped from V and 0 bases from J, the junction kept 13 bases outside the gene matches. Looked up from germline, CDR1 is ENHRY and CDR2 is SYGVKD. This CDR3 spans 15 amino acids. The CDR3 loop is CAAWGGQGDSYEQYF. The CDR3 DNA follows: TGTGCCGCCTGGGGAGGGCAGGGAGACTCCTACGAGCAGTACTTC.

This clonotype was counted many times. The CDR3 spells CASSLDWSPDTQYF. In nucleotides, the CDR3 is TGTGCCAGCAGCTTAGATTGGTCACCAGATACGCAGTATTTT. V gene TRBV11-2 combines with J gene TRBJ2-3; the D is unclear. The V end was cut by 0 bases, the J end by 4 bases, with 8 bases between. Germline V lookup: CDR1 SGHAT, CDR2 FQNNGV. This CDR3 contains 14 residues. The full variable domain, rest sourced from reference TRBV11-2 and TRBJ2-3, is EAGVAQSPRYKIIEKRQSVAFWCNPISGHATLYWYQQILGQGPKLLIQFQNNGVVDDSQLPKDRFSAERLKGVDSTLKIQPAKLEDSAVYLCASSLDWSPDTQYFGPGTRLTVL.

Regarding this clonotype: At one boundary the junction diverges from the germline segment, which might be a read error. The rearrangement uses TRBV11-2 and TRBJ1-2; no definite D call. The CDR3 totals 13 residues. CDR1 and CDR2 (germline): SGHAT, FQNNGV. Written as DNA, the CDR3 is TGTACCAGCAGCCAAGGAGATTGGATTGGCTGCACCTTC. This encodes CTSSQGDWIGCTF.

V gene TRBV24-1 combines with J gene TRBJ1-5; D is undetermined. V was clipped by 5 bases and J by 9 bases, with 16 bases between them. The CDR3 length is 14 residues. CDR1 is KGHDR and CDR2 is SFDVKD in the germline V gene. CDR3 protein: CATSGLGIDRPQHF. The CDR3 DNA follows: TGTGCCACCAGTGGACTGGGGATCGATCGGCCCCAGCATTTT.

The genes are TRBV11-1 and TRBJ1-1, with 7 bases lining up with TRBD1. The trim removed 1 base at V and 14 bases at J, leaving 13 bases unmatched. The CDR3 runs to 14 residues. Germline V gene sequence: CDR1 SGHAT, CDR2 FQDESV (reference sequence). In DNA, the CDR3 is TGTGCCAGCAGCTTAGAGGAATGGGACAGCGATGCCTTCTTT. Translated: CASSLEEWDSDAFF.

Of note for this clonotype: The junction departs from the called germline gene at one end, perhaps through a read error. The V and J genes are TRBV11-2 and TRBJ2-1; TRBD1 is a possible D gene (6 bases). CDR3 size: 13 residues. Germline assignment: CDR1 SGHAT and CDR2 FQNNGV. The CDR3: CASSLNRGNEQPF. For the CDR3, the DNA is TGTGCCAGCAGCCTAAATAGGGGGAATGAGCAGCCCTTC.

The chain carries TRBV29-1 and TRBJ1-2, with 7 bases fitting TRBD1. The germline gives CDR1 SQVTM, CDR2 ANQGSEA. The CDR3 consists of 12 residues. The V gene end was trimmed by 7 bases and the J gene end by 4 bases; junction bases not matched to a gene: 6. The CDR3 sequence: CSAETGLYGYTF. The CDR3 DNA sequence: TGCAGCGCTGAGACAGGGCTCTATGGCTACACCTTC.

The chain couples TRBV7-2 to TRBJ2-1; no firm D call. V gave up 5 bases and J gave up 9 bases, with 8 bases separating them. CDR1 and CDR2 from the germline V gene are SGHTA and FQGNSA. The CDR3 is 11 amino acids. The CDR3 DNA reads as TGTGCCAGCAGCCTTTATTTTGAGCAGTTCTTC. Translating it yields CASSLYFEQFF.

This clonotype was seen just once. V gene TRBV6-1 combines with J gene TRBJ2-2; TRBD2 matches 9 bases. Germline trimming cut 2 bases from V and 8 bases from J; bases unmatched to any gene: 6. This CDR3 spans 15 amino acids. Germline CDR1 and CDR2: MNHNS and SASEGT. The CDR3 DNA is TGTGCCAGCAGTGAACAAGCGGGGGGCCCTGGGGAGCTGTTTTTT. Its translation is CASSEQAGGPGELFF.

This clonotype was detected only a few times. This rearrangement joins TRBV5-4 to TRBJ2-3, with 11 bases lining up with TRBD2. The CDR3 has 17 amino acids. Trimming cost V 3 bases and J 5 bases; bases outside gene matches: 11. CDR1 SGHNT and CDR2 YYREEE come from the germline V gene (reference sequence). CDR3 amino acids: CASSSRVAGGLKDTQYF. CDR3 nucleotide sequence: TGTGCCAGCAGCTCCCGGGTAGCGGGAGGGCTCAAAGATACGCAGTATTTT. Combining the CDR3 with reference TRBV5-4 and TRBJ2-3 gives the whole variable domain ETGVTQSPTHLIKTRGQQVTLRCSSQSGHNTVSWYQQALGQGPQFIFQYYREEENGRGNFPPRFSGLQFPNYSSELNVNALELDDSALYLCASSSRVAGGLKDTQYFGPGTRLTVL.

The gene calls are TRBV20-1 and TRBJ2-1; 7 bases line up with TRBD2. Germline V gene lookup returns CDR1 DFQATT and CDR2 SNEGSKA (reference sequence). This CDR3 is 12 amino acids long. With 2 bases clipped from V and 5 bases from J, the junction kept 0 bases outside the gene matches. CDR3 region: CSARLADNEQFF. CDR3 in DNA: TGCAGTGCTAGACTAGCGGACAATGAGCAGTTCTTC.

This clonotype was found once. Without the conserved terminal phenylalanine or tryptophan, this CDR3 likely stems from a read error. CDR3 coding DNA: TGTGCCAGCAGCTTCTCTAGCCTAGCACTAAACGGGCAGTACTTA. Its protein is CASSFSSLALNGQYL. The chain has TRBV11-2 and TRBJ2-7; a weak D match, TRBD2 (5 bases). Between the trimmed V and J ends, which lost 3 bases and 9 bases, there was a span of 21 bases. Germline lookup yields CDR1 SGHAT and CDR2 FQNNGV. The CDR3 is made up of 15 amino acids.

This sequence joins TRBV6-5 and TRBJ2-5; D possibly corresponds to TRBD2 (6 bases). The J call may be mistaken, given a closer DNA end match to TRBJ2-1. Germline V lookup: CDR1 MNHEY, CDR2 SVGAGI. There are 12 residues in the CDR3. The CDR3, as DNA: TGTGCCAGCGGAGGCGGGGTAGAGACTCAGTTCTTC. Its translation: CASGGGVETQFF.

The chain uses TRBV5-1 and TRBJ1-1; 10 nucleotides agree with TRBD1. The germline V gene encodes CDR1 SGHRS and CDR2 YFSETQ. The J segment lost 3 bases and the V segment lost 0 bases, leaving 17 bases of the junction unmatched. The CDR3 spans 20 residues. The CDR3 DNA reads TGCGCCAGCAGCTTGGTGGTGCCGGGAGGGACAGGGGTGAGCGACACTGAAGCTTTCTTT. This translates into CASSLVVPGGTGVSDTEAFF.